Listed below are T cell receptor beta chains from one sample, sequenced in a study of blood T cell repertoires in COVID-19. This table comes from immunoSEQ multiplex PCR, and its TCRdb copy is limited to in-frame clones, with some not included. The sample contains about 120,000 clones, approximately 87% of which appear only once. Sequencing was performed on peripheral blood. These receptors were taken from a woman between 50 and 59 years old with acute or convalescent COVID-19. Both conserved end residues are part of each CDR3. D genes are given only for firm matches. Not all rows give a size; the values are once, few, many and, for expanded clones, a class.

clone size	D gene	J gene	V gene	CDR3 protein	CDR3 DNA
-	-	TRBJ2-6	TRBV18	CASSPRGLAGANVLTF	TGTGCCAGCTCACCCAGGGGATTAGCTGGGGCCAACGTCCTGACTTTC
-	TRBD1	TRBJ2-5	TRBV19	CASSVGGEETQYF	TGTGCCAGTAGTGTAGGGGGCGAAGAGACCCAGTACTTC
-	TRBD2	TRBJ2-7	TRBV5-4	CASRASGGHEQYF	TGTGCCAGCAGGGCTAGCGGGGGGCACGAGCAGTACTTC
-	TRBD1	TRBJ2-1	TRBV5-6	CASSDRDRIYNEQFF	TGTGCCAGCAGCGACCGGGACAGGATCTACAATGAGCAGTTCTTC
-	TRBD2	TRBJ2-7	TRBV3-1/TRBV3-2	CASSIYVTSGGYEQYF	TGTGCCAGCAGCATCTACGTAACCTCGGGGGGGTACGAGCAGTACTTC
-	TRBD1	TRBJ1-2	TRBV11-2	CASSFDRGLGGYTF	TGTGCCAGCAGCTTTGACAGGGGGCTGGGGGGCTACACCTTC
-	-	TRBJ1-2	TRBV29-1	CSLGTPNYGYTF	TGCAGCTTGGGGACTCCGAACTATGGCTACACCTTC
-	-	TRBJ1-1	TRBV3-1/TRBV3-2	CASSQGLGAEAFF	TGTGCCAGCAGCCAAGGGCTCGGGGCTGAAGCTTTCTTT
-	TRBD2	TRBJ2-1	TRBV29-1	CSVETSGGAGEQFF	TGCAGCGTTGAAACTAGCGGGGGGGCAGGTGAGCAGTTCTTC
-	TRBD2	TRBJ2-3	TRBV5-1	CASSTLAGEGRTDTQYF	TGCGCCAGCAGCACCCTAGCGGGAGAAGGGAGGACAGATACGCAGTATTTT
-	-	TRBJ1-1	TRBV6-6	CASSSQGGWDTEAFF	TGTGCCAGCAGTTCCCAGGGAGGTTGGGACACTGAAGCTTTCTTT
-	TRBD1	TRBJ2-2	TRBV7-2	CASSSNRGTGELFF	TGTGCCAGCAGTTCAAACAGGGGTACCGGGGAGCTGTTTTTT
-	-	TRBJ1-2	TRBV29-1	CSAAVGDGYTF	TGCAGCGCGGCGGTGGGCGATGGCTACACCTTC
-	TRBD1	TRBJ2-7	TRBV7-9	CASSTGQGIYEQYF	TGTGCCAGCAGCACCGGACAGGGAATATACGAGCAGTACTTC
once	TRBD1	TRBJ1-5	TRBV7-2	CASSSEPGQGHQPQHF	TGTGCCAGCAGCTCTGAACCGGGACAGGGACATCAGCCCCAGCATTTT
few	-	TRBJ1-1	TRBV5-1	CASSIGQTLTEAFF	TGCGCCAGCAGTATAGGACAGACTTTAACTGAAGCTTTCTTT
-	-	TRBJ1-1	TRBV6-5	CASKLGRVTEAFF	TGTGCCAGCAAGCTCGGTCGGGTTACTGAAGCTTTCTTT
-	TRBD1	TRBJ1-2	TRBV11-2	CASSLNRGLFGYGYTF	TGTGCCAGCAGCTTAAACAGGGGACTCTTCGGGTATGGCTACACCTTC
medium-sized	-	TRBJ2-7	TRBV7-2	CASSFQVSSGEQYF	-
-	-	TRBJ2-7	TRBV19	CASSIDKRGYEQYF	TGTGCCAGTAGTATAGACAAACGAGGCTACGAGCAGTACTTC
-	TRBD1	TRBJ1-3	TRBV6-5	CASREGAAGNTIYF	TGTGCCAGCAGGGAGGGGGCGGCGGGAAACACCATATATTTT
-	TRBD1	TRBJ1-3	TRBV3-1/TRBV3-2	CASSQVTGVGNTIYF	TGTGCCAGCAGCCAAGTAACAGGGGTTGGAAACACCATATATTTT
-	-	TRBJ2-7	TRBV19	CASSPRDRNSYEQYF	TGTGCCAGTAGTCCGCGAGACAGGAACTCCTACGAGCAGTACTTC
-	-	TRBJ2-3	TRBV6-5	CASSRGLETDTQYF	TGTGCCAGCTCACGAGGGCTAGAAACAGATACGCAGTATTTT
once	TRBD2	TRBJ2-2	TRBV18	CASSPKRGNTGELFF	TGTGCCAGCTCACCTAAGCGGGGGAACACCGGGGAGCTGTTTTTT
-	-	TRBJ1-4	TRBV30	CGCRSNEKLFF	TGTGGTTGCAGGTCTAATGAAAAACTGTTTTTT
-	-	TRBJ2-7	TRBV6-6	CASSPPGSSYEQYF	TGTGCCAGCAGTCCTCCGGGGTCCTCCTACGAGCAGTACTTC
-	TRBD1	TRBJ2-7	TRBV11-3	CASSLDLTTGSGGEQYF	TGTGCCAGCAGCTTAGACCTCACGACAGGGAGCGGAGGCGAGCAGTACTTC
-	-	TRBJ1-5	TRBV27	CASSHTGLGQPQHF	TGTGCCAGCAGTCATACAGGTCTGGGTCAGCCCCAGCATTTT
-	TRBD2	TRBJ2-5	TRBV19	CASSLGLDPGETQYF	TGTGCCAGTAGTTTGGGACTAGACCCGGGGGAGACCCAGTACTTC
-	-	TRBJ2-3	TRBV15	CATSRMSLGSLTDTQYF	TGTGCCACCAGCAGAATGTCTCTCGGGAGTTTAACAGATACGCAGTATTTT
-	-	TRBJ2-3	TRBV6-4	CASGIGGDWDTDTQYF	TGTGCCAGTGGAATAGGCGGGGACTGGGACACAGATACGCAGTATTTT
-	TRBD1	TRBJ1-3	TRBV5-4	CASSLPTGNSGNTIYF	TGTGCCAGCAGCCTACCGACAGGGAACTCTGGAAACACCATATATTTT
-	TRBD1	TRBJ1-1	TRBV30	CAWSGQGGEAFF	TGTGCCTGGAGTGGACAGGGAGGTGAAGCTTTCTTT
-	TRBD1	TRBJ1-5	TRBV30	CAWSGTANQPQHF	TGTGCCTGGAGCGGGACAGCTAATCAGCCCCAGCATTTT
once	TRBD1	TRBJ1-2	TRBV5-1	CASSQDRGRIYTF	TGCGCCAGCAGTCAGGACAGGGGCCGCATCTACACCTTC
-	TRBD1	TRBJ1-4	TRBV7-9	CASSSPGQANEKLFF	TGTGCCAGCAGCTCCCCGGGACAGGCAAATGAAAAACTGTTTTTT
-	TRBD2	TRBJ2-2	TRBV7-2	CASATSNYGELFF	TGTGCCAGCGCGACTAGCAATTACGGGGAGCTGTTTTTT
-	-	TRBJ1-2	TRBV24-1	CATSDADSAYGYTF	TGTGCCACCAGTGATGCGGACTCAGCCTATGGCTACACCTTC
once	-	TRBJ2-1	TRBV4-1	CASSQDPSDSYNEQFF	TGCGCCAGCAGCCAAGATCCTAGCGACTCCTACAATGAGCAGTTCTTC
-	-	TRBJ1-1	TRBV19	CASKGGGTEAFF	TGTGCCAGCAAAGGGGGGGGAACTGAAGCTTTCTTT
-	-	TRBJ1-1	TRBV10-1	CASSSGGTGHKNTEAFF	TGCGCCAGCAGTTCGGGGGGGACGGGACACAAGAACACTGAAGCTTTCTTT
-	TRBD1	TRBJ1-1	TRBV30	CAWAGQGNTEAFF	TGTGCCTGGGCGGGACAGGGAAACACTGAAGCTTTCTTT
-	-	TRBJ2-3	TRBV12-3/TRBV12-4	CASSYSVDTQYF	TGTGCCAGCAGTTACAGTGTGGATACGCAGTATTTT
-	TRBD1	TRBJ1-1	TRBV10-3	CAIKSVGSDRADTEAFF	TGTGCCATCAAATCAGTTGGATCGGACAGGGCGGACACTGAAGCTTTCTTT
-	TRBD1	TRBJ1-4	TRBV19	CASSPGQGEEKLFF	TGTGCCAGTAGTCCCGGACAGGGAGAGGAAAAACTGTTTTTT
once	-	TRBJ2-2	TRBV5-6	CASSLGGIGELFF	TGTGCCAGCAGCTTGGGGGGCATAGGGGAGCTGTTTTTT
-	TRBD1	TRBJ1-2	TRBV24-1	CATSDSGRTGVGYTF	TGTGCCACCAGTGATTCTGGACGGACAGGGGTGGGCTACACCTTC
-	TRBD1	TRBJ1-4	TRBV19	CASTETGGRNEKLFF	TGTGCCAGTACCGAGACAGGGGGGAGAAATGAAAAACTGTTTTTT
-	-	TRBJ2-5	TRBV4-3	CASSQRGRGLETQYF	TGCGCCAGCAGCCAAAGGGGGAGGGGTTTAGAGACCCAGTACTTC
once	-	TRBJ2-5	TRBV20-1	CSASDGTQYF	TGCAGTGCTAGTGACGGGACCCAGTACTTC
-	TRBD1	TRBJ1-2	TRBV6-2/TRBV6-3	CASSYPGQEGGYTF	TGTGCCAGCAGTTACCCGGGACAGGAAGGGGGCTACACCTTC
-	TRBD2	TRBJ2-5	TRBV7-2	CASSFTSGRDGTQYF	TGTGCCAGCAGCTTTACTAGCGGGAGGGATGGGACCCAGTACTTC
-	TRBD1	TRBJ2-5	TRBV24-1	CATSDRDSYQETQYF	TGTGCCACCAGTGACCGGGACAGCTACCAAGAGACCCAGTACTTC
once	TRBD1	TRBJ1-2	TRBV6-1	CASSETGGYGYTF	TGTGCCAGCAGTGAGACAGGGGGCTATGGCTACACCTTC
-	TRBD1	TRBJ1-5	TRBV6-5	CASSGTGGGQPQHF	TGTGCCAGCTCCGGGACAGGGGGTGGTCAGCCCCAGCATTTT
-	-	TRBJ2-2	TRBV15	CATSRGVDKSTGELFF	TGTGCCACCAGCAGAGGAGTCGACAAAAGCACCGGGGAGCTGTTTTTT
-	-	TRBJ1-4	TRBV25-1	CASSRGYTGLFF	TGTGCCAGCAGCCGGGGGTATACCGGACTGTTTTTT
-	-	TRBJ1-1	TRBV27	CASSRGGANIVTEAFF	TGTGCCAGCAGTCGGGGGGGGGCGAATATTGTTACTGAAGCTTTCTTT
-	-	TRBJ2-5	TRBV19	CASSPRRGQETQYF	TGTGCCAGTAGTCCCCGACGGGGCCAAGAGACCCAGTACTTC